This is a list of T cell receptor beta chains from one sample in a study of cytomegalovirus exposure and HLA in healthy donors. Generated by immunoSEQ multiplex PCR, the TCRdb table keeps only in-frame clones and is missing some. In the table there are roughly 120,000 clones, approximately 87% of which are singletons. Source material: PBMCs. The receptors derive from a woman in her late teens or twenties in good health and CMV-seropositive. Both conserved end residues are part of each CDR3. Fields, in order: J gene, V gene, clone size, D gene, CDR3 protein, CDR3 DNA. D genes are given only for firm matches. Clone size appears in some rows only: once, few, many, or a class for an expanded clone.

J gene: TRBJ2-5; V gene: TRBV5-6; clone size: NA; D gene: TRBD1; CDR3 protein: CASSSPRDRKSETQYF; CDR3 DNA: TGTGCCAGCAGCTCGCCCCGGGACAGAAAGAGCGAGACCCAGTACTTC
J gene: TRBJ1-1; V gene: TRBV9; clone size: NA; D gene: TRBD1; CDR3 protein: CASSVVGSGQEIMNTEAFF; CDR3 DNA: TGTGCCAGCAGCGTAGTTGGTTCAGGACAGGAGATCATGAACACTGAAGCTTTCTTT
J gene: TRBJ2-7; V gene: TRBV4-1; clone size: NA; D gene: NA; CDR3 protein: CASSQERQSYEQYF; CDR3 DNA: TGCGCCAGCAGCCAAGAGAGGCAGTCCTACGAGCAGTACTTC
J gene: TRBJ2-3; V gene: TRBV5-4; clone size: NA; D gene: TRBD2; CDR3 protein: CASRPTSGMSSNTQYF; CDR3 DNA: TGTGCCAGCAGACCGACTAGCGGGATGAGTTCAAATACGCAGTATTTT
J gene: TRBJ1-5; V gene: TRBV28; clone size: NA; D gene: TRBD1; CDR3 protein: CASSLSRGRQPQHF; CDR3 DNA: TGTGCCAGCAGTTTATCGAGGGGGCGTCAGCCCCAGCATTTT
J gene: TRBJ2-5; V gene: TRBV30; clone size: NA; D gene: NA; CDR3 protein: CAWTPPGTPGEETQYF; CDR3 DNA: TGTGCCTGGACCCCCCCGGGGACACCTGGCGAAGAGACCCAGTACTTC
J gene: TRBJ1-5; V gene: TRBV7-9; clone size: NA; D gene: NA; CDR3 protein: CASSLETGLQPQHF; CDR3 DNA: TGTGCCAGCAGCTTAGAGACAGGTCTCCAGCCCCAGCATTTT
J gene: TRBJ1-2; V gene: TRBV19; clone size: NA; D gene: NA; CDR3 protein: CASSPRVGYTF; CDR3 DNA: TGTGCCAGTAGCCCCCGCGTTGGCTACACCTTC
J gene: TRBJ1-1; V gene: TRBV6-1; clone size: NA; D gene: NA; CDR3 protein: CASSQGYTEAFF; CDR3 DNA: TGTGCCAGCAGTCAGGGTTACACTGAAGCTTTCTTT
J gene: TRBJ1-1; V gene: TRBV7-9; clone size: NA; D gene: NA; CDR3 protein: CASSSDTEAFF; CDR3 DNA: TGTGCCAGCAGCTCGGACACTGAAGCTTTCTTT
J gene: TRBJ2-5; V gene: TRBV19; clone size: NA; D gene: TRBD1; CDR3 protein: CASRRGGRGQGGTQYF; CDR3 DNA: TGTGCCAGTAGACGTGGTGGCAGGGGGCAAGGAGGGACCCAGTACTTC
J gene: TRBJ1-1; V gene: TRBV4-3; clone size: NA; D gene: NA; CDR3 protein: CASSPHFGGATTEAFF; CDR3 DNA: TGCGCCAGCAGCCCCCACTTTGGGGGGGCGACGACTGAAGCTTTCTTT
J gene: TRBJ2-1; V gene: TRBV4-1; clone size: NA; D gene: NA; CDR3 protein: CASSHGRNAYNEQFF; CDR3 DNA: TGCGCCAGCAGCCACGGCAGGAACGCCTACAATGAGCAGTTCTTC
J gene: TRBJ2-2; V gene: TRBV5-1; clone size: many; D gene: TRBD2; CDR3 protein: CASSLDAGVPGELFF; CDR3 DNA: TGCGCCAGCAGCTTGGATGCGGGAGTTCCCGGGGAGCTGTTTTTT
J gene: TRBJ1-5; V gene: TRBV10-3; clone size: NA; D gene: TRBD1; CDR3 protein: CAISRTSTGADNQPQHF; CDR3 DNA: TGTGCCATCAGTAGGACTTCCACAGGGGCCGACAATCAGCCCCAGCATTTT
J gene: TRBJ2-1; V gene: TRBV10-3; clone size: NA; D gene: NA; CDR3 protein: CAISESSGDYNEQFF; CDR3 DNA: TGTGCCATCAGTGAGTCTTCCGGGGACTACAATGAGCAGTTCTTC
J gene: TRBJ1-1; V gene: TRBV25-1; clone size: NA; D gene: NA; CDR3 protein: CASTATFGRNTEAFF; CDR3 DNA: TGTGCCAGCACCGCGACCTTTGGGAGGAACACTGAAGCTTTCTTT
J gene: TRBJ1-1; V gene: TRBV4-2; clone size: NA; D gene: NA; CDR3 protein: CASSQGSGLNTEAFF; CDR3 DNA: TGTGCCAGCAGCCAAGGATCGGGACTCAACACTGAAGCTTTCTTT
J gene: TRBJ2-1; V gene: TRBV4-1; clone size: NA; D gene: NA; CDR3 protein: CASSQAHKTFMGESRGEQFF; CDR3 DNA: TGCGCCAGCAGCCAAGCTCATAAGACGTTCATGGGGGAGTCAAGGGGGGAGCAGTTCTTC
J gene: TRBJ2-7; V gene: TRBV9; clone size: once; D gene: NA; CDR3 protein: CASSPRSGRQYF; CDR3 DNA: TGTGCCAGCAGCCCCCGTTCAGGTAGGCAGTACTTC
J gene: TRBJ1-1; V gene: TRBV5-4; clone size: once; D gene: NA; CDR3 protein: CASSLVGAGTKF; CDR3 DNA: NA
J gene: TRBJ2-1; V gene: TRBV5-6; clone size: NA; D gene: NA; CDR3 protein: CASSLYGGKRDEQFF; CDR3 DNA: TGTGCCAGCAGCTTGTATGGGGGGAAGAGGGATGAGCAGTTCTTC
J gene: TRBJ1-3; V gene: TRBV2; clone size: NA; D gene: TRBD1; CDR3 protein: CASSLTGGPGNTIYF; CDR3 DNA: TGTGCCAGCAGTCTTACAGGGGGACCCGGAAACACCATATATTTT
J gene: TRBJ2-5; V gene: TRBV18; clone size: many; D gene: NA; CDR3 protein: CASSPGTEQETQYF; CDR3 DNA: TGTGCCAGCTCACCAGGGACTGAACAAGAGACCCAGTACTTC
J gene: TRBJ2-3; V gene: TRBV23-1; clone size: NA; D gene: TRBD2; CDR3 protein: CASSQIGLAVSTDTQYF; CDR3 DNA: TGCGCCAGCAGTCAAATTGGACTAGCGGTTAGCACAGATACGCAGTATTTT
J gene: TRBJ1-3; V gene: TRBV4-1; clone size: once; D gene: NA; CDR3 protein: CASSQVSAGSGNTIYF; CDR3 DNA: TGCGCCAGCAGCCAAGTCTCTGCGGGGTCTGGAAACACCATATATTTT
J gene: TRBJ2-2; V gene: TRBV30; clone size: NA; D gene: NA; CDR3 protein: CAWSFMNTGELFF; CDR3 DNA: TGTGCCTGGTCTTTTATGAACACCGGGGAGCTGTTTTTT
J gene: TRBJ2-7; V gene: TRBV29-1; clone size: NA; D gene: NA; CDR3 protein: CSVEGQLREQYF; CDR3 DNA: TGCAGCGTTGAAGGTCAGCTGAGGGAGCAGTACTTC
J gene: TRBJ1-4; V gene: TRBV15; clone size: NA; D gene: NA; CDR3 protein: CATSLRGSGEKLFF; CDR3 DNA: TGTGCCACCAGCCTCAGAGGCTCTGGTGAAAAACTGTTTTTT
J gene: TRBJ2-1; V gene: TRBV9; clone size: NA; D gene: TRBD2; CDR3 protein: CASSAGTTESNNEQFF; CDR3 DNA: TGTGCCAGCAGCGCTGGGACTACCGAATCAAACAATGAGCAGTTCTTC
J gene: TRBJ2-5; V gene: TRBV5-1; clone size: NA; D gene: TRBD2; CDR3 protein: CASSYGGQETQYF; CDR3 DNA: TGCGCCAGCAGCTACGGGGGGCAAGAGACCCAGTACTTC
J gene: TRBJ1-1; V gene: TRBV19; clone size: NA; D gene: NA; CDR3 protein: CASRPDPGSNEAFF; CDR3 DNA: TGTGCCAGTAGGCCCGATCCGGGGAGTAATGAAGCTTTCTTT
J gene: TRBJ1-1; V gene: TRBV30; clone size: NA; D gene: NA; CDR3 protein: CAWSGPGAMNTEAFF; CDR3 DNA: TGTGCCTGGAGTGGTCCAGGGGCGATGAACACTGAAGCTTTCTTT
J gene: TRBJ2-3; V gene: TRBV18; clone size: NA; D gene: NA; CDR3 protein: CASSPIPTGSTDTQYF; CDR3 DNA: TGTGCCAGCTCACCAATCCCGACAGGAAGCACAGATACGCAGTATTTT
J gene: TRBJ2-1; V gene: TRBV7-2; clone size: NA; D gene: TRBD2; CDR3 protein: CASRGLAAYNEQFF; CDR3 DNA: TGTGCCAGCCGGGGACTAGCGGCCTACAATGAGCAGTTCTTC
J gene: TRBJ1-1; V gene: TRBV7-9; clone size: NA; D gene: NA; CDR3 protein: CASSLEGALSEAFF; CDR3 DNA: TGTGCCAGCAGCTTAGAAGGGGCCCTAAGTGAAGCTTTCTTT
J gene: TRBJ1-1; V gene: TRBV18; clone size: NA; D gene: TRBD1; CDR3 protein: CASSSDRDTEAFF; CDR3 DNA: TGTGCCAGCTCATCCGACAGGGACACTGAAGCTTTCTTT
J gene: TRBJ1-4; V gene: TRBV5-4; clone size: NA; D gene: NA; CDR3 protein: CASSSMGGGEKLFF; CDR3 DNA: TGTGCCAGCAGCTCGATGGGGGGGGGTGAAAAACTGTTTTTT
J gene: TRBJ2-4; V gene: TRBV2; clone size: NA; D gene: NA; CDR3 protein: CASSERSADRDIQYF; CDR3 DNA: TGTGCCAGCAGTGAGAGGTCGGCGGATCGGGACATTCAGTACTTC
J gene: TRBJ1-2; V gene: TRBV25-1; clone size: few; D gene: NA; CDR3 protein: CASNQGNYGYTF; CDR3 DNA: TGTGCCAGCAACCAGGGTAACTATGGCTACACCTTC
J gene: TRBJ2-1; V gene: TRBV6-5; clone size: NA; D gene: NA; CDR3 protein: CASSSVLAGLYNEQFF; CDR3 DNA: TGTGCCAGCAGTTCAGTCCTCGCGGGGCTTTACAATGAGCAGTTCTTC
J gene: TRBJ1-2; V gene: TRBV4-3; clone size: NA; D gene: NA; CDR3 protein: CASSQDRGAWYGYTF; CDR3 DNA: TGCGCCAGCAGCCAAGATCGGGGGGCCTGGTATGGCTACACCTTC
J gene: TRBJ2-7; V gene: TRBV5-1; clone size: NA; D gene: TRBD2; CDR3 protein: CASSLGLGLFVEQYF; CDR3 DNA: TGCGCCAGCAGCCTGGGACTAGGTCTGTTCGTCGAGCAGTACTTC
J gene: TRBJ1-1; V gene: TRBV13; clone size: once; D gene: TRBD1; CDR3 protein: CASSKRTGGFAEAFF; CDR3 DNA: TGTGCCAGCAGCAAACGGACAGGGGGCTTTGCTGAAGCTTTCTTT
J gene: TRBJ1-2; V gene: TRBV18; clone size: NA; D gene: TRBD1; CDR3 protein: CASSPGQGLYGYTF; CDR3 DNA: TGTGCCAGCTCACCGGGACAGGGACTCTATGGCTACACCTTC
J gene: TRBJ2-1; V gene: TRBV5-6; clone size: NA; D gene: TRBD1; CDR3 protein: CASSFGTAYNEQFF; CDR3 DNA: TGTGCCAGCAGCTTTGGGACAGCATACAATGAGCAGTTCTTC
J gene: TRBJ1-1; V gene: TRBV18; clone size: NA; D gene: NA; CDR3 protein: CASSPGVLNTEAFF; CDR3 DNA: TGTGCCAGCTCACCCGGAGTTTTGAACACTGAAGCTTTCTTT
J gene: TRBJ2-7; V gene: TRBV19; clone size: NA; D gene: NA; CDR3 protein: CASSMRGSNSYEQYF; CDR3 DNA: TGTGCCAGTAGTATGAGAGGCAGCAACTCCTACGAGCAGTACTTC
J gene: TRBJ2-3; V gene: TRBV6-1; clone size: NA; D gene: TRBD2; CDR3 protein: CASSEALAGPWNTQYF; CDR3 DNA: TGTGCCAGCAGTGAAGCACTAGCGGGGCCCTGGAATACGCAGTATTTT
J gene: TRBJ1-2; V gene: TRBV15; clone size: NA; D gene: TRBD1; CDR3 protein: CATSRRDRGQGYTF; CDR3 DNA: TGTGCCACCAGCAGACGGGACAGGGGGCAAGGCTACACCTTC
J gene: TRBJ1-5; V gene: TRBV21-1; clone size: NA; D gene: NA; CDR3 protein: CASSKPRDRAYQPQHF; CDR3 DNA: TGTGCCAGCAGCAAACCTCGGGACAGGGCATACCAGCCCCAGCATTTT
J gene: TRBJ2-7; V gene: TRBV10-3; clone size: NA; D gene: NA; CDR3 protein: CAISDPSLSSYEQYF; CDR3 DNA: TGTGCCATCAGTGACCCCTCCCTCAGCTCCTACGAGCAGTACTTC
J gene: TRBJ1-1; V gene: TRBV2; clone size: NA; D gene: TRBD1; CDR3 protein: CASRDGTVNTEAFF; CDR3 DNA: TGTGCCAGCAGGGACGGGACAGTTAACACTGAAGCTTTCTTT
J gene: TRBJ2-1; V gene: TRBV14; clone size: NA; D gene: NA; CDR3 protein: CASSQVYSYNEQFF; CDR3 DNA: TGTGCCAGCAGCCAAGTTTACAGCTACAATGAGCAGTTCTTC
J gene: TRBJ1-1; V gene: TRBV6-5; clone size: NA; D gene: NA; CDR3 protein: CASSPQGNTEAFF; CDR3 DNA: TGTGCCAGCAGTCCCCAGGGGAACACTGAAGCTTTCTTT
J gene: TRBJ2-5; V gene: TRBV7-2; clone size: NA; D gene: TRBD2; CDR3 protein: CASSPGLAGNWETQYF; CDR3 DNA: TGTGCCAGCAGCCCAGGACTAGCGGGGAACTGGGAGACCCAGTACTTC
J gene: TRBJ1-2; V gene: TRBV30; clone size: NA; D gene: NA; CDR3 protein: CARRGSAASGTNYGYTF; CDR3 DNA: TGTGCCCGGAGGGGTAGCGCCGCATCCGGGACAAACTATGGCTACACCTTC
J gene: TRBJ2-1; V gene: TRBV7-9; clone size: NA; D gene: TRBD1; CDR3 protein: CASSSRGDRANEQFF; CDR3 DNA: TGTGCCAGCAGCTCCAGGGGGGACAGGGCTAATGAGCAGTTCTTC
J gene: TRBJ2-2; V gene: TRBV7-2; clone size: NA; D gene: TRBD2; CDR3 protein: CASRVMGGGSTGELFF; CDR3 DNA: TGTGCCAGCAGGGTCATGGGGGGAGGGAGCACCGGGGAGCTGTTTTTT